This TCR beta chain was identified in a study of radiotherapy plus CTLA-4 blockade in lung cancer. Study-level information: The study recorded objective responses in around a sixth of patients and disease control in 25% to 35%. Study findings and constraints: The study found tumor-derived TCR clones expanded in blood after radiotherapy plus ipilimumab. Early blood T cell clone dynamics reportedly forecast response best, with interferon-beta.

V trimming: 6 bases; J trimming: 16 bases; junction bases outside the gene matches: 8. CDR3 length: 11 residues. The germline gives CDR1 DFQATT, CDR2 SNEGSKA (reference sequence). In the case of this clone: Its antigen is as yet unknown.

Profiled with immunoSEQ multiplex PCR; TCRdb holds only in-frame clones, not every one. The repertoire has over 75,000 clones, around 82% of them found once; the top ten carry around 0.79%. Focal radiation was given together with CTLA-4 blockade (ipilimumab) to patients with chemo-refractory metastatic non-small-cell lung cancer. The sequencing here drew on peripheral blood, taken from a patient treated with radiotherapy plus ipilimumab. This TCR was recovered from a human donor with non-small cell lung cancer who had stable disease on radiotherapy plus ipilimumab. The chain carries TRBV20-1 and TRBJ2-1; 11 nucleotides line up with TRBD2. CDR3 in amino acids: CSAPGLADLFF. Written as DNA, the CDR3 is TGCAGTGCCCCGGGACTAGCGGACCTTTTCTTC.